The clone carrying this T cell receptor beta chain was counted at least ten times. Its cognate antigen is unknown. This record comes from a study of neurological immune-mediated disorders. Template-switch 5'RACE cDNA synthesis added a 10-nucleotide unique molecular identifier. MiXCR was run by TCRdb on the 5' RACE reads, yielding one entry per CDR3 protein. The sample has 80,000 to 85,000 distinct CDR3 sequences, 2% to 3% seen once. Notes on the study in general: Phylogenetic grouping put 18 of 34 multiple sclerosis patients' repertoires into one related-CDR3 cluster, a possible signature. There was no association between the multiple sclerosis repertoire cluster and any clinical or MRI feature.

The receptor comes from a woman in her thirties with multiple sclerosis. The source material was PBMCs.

CDR3 nucleotides: TGTGCCAGCAGAACAGGGGCGGAAACCGGGGAGCTGTTTTTT. Its translation is CASRTGAETGELFF. The rearrangement joins TRBV6-5 to TRBJ2-2; 7 nucleotides agree with TRBD1. The J segment lost 5 bases and the V segment lost 6 bases, leaving 6 bases of the junction unmatched. The CDR3 has 14 amino acids. Germline V gives CDR1 MNHEY, CDR2 SVGAGI.